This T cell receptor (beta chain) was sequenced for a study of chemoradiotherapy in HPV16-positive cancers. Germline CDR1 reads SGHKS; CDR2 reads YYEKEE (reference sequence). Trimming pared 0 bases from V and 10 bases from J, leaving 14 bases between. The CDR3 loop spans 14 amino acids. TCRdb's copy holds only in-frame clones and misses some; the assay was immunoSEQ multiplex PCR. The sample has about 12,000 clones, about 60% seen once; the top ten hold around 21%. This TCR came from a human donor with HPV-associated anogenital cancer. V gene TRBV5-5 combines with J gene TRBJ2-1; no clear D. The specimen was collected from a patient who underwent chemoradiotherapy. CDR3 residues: CASSLEPPPAEQFF. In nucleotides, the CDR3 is TGTGCCAGCAGCTTGGAGCCCCCGCCTGCAGAGCAGTTCTTC.